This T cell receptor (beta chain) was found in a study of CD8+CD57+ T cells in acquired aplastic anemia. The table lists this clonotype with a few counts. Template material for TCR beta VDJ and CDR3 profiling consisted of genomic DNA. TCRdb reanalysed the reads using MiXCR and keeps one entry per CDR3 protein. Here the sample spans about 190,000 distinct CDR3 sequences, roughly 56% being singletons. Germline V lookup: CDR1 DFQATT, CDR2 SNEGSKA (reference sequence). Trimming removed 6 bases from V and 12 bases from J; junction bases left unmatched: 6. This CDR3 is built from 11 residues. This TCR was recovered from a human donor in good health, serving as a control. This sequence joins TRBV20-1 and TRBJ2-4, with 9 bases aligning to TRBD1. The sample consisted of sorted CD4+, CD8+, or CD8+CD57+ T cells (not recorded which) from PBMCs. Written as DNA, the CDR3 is TGCAGTGCCCGGGGACAGGGAGGTCAGTACTTC. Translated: CSARGQGGQYF.